This TCR beta chain was recovered during a study of OX40 agonist ivuxolimab in advanced cancers. The CDR3 extends over 15 amino acids. Germline CDR1 is MNHEY and CDR2 is SVGAGI. Trimming at V came to 6 bases and at J to 7 bases, leaving 10 bases not matched to a gene. Study results and limitations: CD4+ and CD8+ T cells in blood underwent clonal expansion by week 6 at 0.1 to 3.0 mg/kg.

Blood was sampled at baseline, cycle 4 day 1, and cycle 7 day 1. Remarks on this clone: The antigen is not known.

The data were produced by immunoSEQ multiplex PCR, yet TCRdb's version contains in-frame clones alone and is incomplete. The sample carries under 85,000 clones, about 84% recorded once. The chain is built from TRBV6-5 and TRBJ1-4, with 8 positions matching TRBD1. The receptor was derived from an adult with an advanced solid tumor such as melanoma, head and neck, liver or kidney cancer. The specimen comprised CD4+ or CD8+ T cells sorted from blood, sampled in a trial of the OX40 agonist ivuxolimab. The CDR3 DNA is TGTGCCAGCAGGAACGCCGGACAGGGCAGTGAAAAACTGTTTTTT. This translates into CASRNAGQGSEKLFF.